The sequence of this TCR beta chain was determined in a study of T cell clonotyping in hematopoietic cell transplantation (dated by TCRdb to the early 2020s). Regarding the research as a whole: In the study, 135 blood samples were gathered from approximately 35 consecutive transplant recipients and their related donors. Patient recruitment ran from 2015 to early 2017, and follow-up continued until late 2020 or death.

What the time point label conveys for this sample: 100 days after allo-HCT. Recipient blood was collected about 28 days before transplant and at days 30, 100 and 180 after transplant. Nuclei Lysis Solution was used to extract genomic DNA from fresh or cryopreserved unfractionated peripheral blood mononuclear cells. Overall study outcomes, separate from this receptor: Inverse Simpson Index values from donors and from recipients before transplant predicted broader TCR repertoire diversity after transplant. The sample size was limited and the cells went unsorted, which meant the CD4 and CD8 repertoire contributions could not be told apart. A decrease in recipient TCR diversity was observed after transplant, and a progressive increase in pathologically expanded clonotypes was seen from day 30 to day 180. Overlap with donor repertoires was found for only a small fraction of recipient repertoires, with over 95% found to appear de novo at the given depth.

The CDR3 spans 11 residues, from the cysteine through the phenylalanine. Here the CDR3 DNA is all that survives: 33 bases in frame from base 1. Trimming costs V 5 bases and J 4 bases, and their ends lie 5 bases apart. Via the germline V gene, CDR1 is SGHTA and CDR2 FQGNSA. The immunoSEQ assay, a bias-controlled multiplex PCR using V- and J-specific primers, was used to amplify TCR beta CDR3 regions from genomic DNA. A proprietary barcode and Illumina adapter sequences were added to the CDR3 amplicons in a second PCR step. An Illumina MiSeq instrument was used to sequence the CDR3 libraries. Turning to the authors' computational methods: immunoSEQ Analyzer 3.0 was used for export and quality control, with R Bioconductor and Immunarch used for downstream analyses. Repertoire metrics were calculated using only productive rearrangements within the normalized downsampled data set. Pathologically expanded clonotypes were defined as those larger than 5 templates in the normalized cohort. Repertoire diversity was measured with the Inverse Simpson Index. To capture all clonotypes, the CMV-specificity analyses were run on the non-normalized data set. Here the immuneACCESS table is served through TCRdb, limited to in-frame sequences with V and J called. Missing clones are a known gap in these copies; in checked studies unresolved V genes cover under half, and the rest lacks a known reason. The V and J calls and clone size were taken over from that table, and D and trimming were inferred from the DNA. Present in this sample are approximately 8,400 clones, roughly 66% of which were seen just once. In total, the top ten clones hold around 20% of the sample.

This clone occurred a few times. The antigen it recognizes is unknown. Base qualities are missing; no much larger clone stands one base away. This receptor was obtained from a male patient aged 60 to 75 who had an allogeneic stem cell transplant from an unrelated donor, so the T cells may come from the graft donor. Some clones in this sample may be carry-over from other donors' samples. Recombination joined TRBV7-2 with TRBJ1-2; the D gene cannot be resolved reliably. This specimen consisted of peripheral blood mononuclear cells, obtained 100 days after allogeneic stem cell transplant. The nucleotides are TGTGCCAGCAGCCCCATCTATGGCTACACCTTC. The encoded protein is CASSPIYGYTF.